Reported below is one TCR beta chain. Its antigen remains unidentified. CDR3 length: 19 amino acids. Germline CDR1 SGHTS, CDR2 YDEGEE. V lost 0 bases and J lost 0, with 19 bases in between. With 60 Vbeta and 13 Jbeta primers, the PCR was carried out. The repertoire was sequenced with immunoSEQ multiplex PCR; TCRdb's copy has only in-frame clones and lacks some. The repertoire holds 100,000 or so clones, with 70% to 85% as singletons. The source of the sample is a study of cytomegalovirus exposure and HLA in healthy donors. Study outcomes and limitations: Donors belonging to an Asian-associated ancestry cluster reportedly showed fewer N-insertions in productive TCRs than the roughly 670-donor mean, according to what a later analysis found. In a later analysis, across HLA loci, associated TCR counts were highest for DRB1, lowest for HLA-C.

The TCR comes from a woman aged 18-29 years in good health and CMV-seronegative. J is TRBJ2-1 and V is TRBV5-8, with TRBD2 as a possible D gene (7 bases). The sequencing input was PBMCs. The CDR3 loop is CASSLEGVWLADSYNEQFF. CDR3 nucleotides: TGTGCCAGCAGCTTGGAGGGGGTCTGGCTAGCGGACTCCTACAATGAGCAGTTCTTC.